This TCR beta chain was captured by sequencing in a study of blood T cells in healthy people across ages. With a J-beta primer mix and a sample-barcoded 5' primer, a second PCR ran 7 to 11 cycles. From the 5' RACE reads, TCRdb called clonotypes with MiXCR, one entry per CDR3 protein. The data hold around 1.5 million distinct CDR3 sequences, with approximately 38% observed a single time. The V gene's germline CDR1 is MNHNS and CDR2 SASEGT. This CDR3 contains 17 residues. V lost 6 bases, J lost 0 bases, and 13 bases stayed unmatched. The chain has TRBV6-1 and TRBJ2-7; 8 nucleotides agree with TRBD2. Sample: blood. The receptor was derived from a woman in her late teens or twenties in good health. DNA of the CDR3: TGTGCCAGCAGCCTTTCCCCCGGGGGGGAGGACTCCTACGAGCAGTACTTC. Translated, it gives CASSLSPGGEDSYEQYF.